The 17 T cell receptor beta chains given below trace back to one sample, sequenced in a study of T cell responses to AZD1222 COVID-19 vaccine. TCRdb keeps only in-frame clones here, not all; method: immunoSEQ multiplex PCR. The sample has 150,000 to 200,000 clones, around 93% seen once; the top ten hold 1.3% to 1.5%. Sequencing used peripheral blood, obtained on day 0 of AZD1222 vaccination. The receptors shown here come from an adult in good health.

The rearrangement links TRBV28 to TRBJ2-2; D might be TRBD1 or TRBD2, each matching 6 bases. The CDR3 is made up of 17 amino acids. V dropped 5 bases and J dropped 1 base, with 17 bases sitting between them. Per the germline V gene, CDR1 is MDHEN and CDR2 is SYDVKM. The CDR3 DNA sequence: TGTGCCAGCAGTCCATATACGGGGGCAGGGAACACCGGGGAGCTGTTTTTT. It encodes CASSPYTGAGNTGELFF.

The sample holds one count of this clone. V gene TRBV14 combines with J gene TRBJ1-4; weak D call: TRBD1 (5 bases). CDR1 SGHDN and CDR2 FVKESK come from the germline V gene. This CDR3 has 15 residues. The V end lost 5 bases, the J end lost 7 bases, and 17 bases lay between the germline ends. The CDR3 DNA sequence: TGTGCCAGCAGCTTATCCCGGGACGGCGGTGAAAAACTGTTTTTT. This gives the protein CASSLSRDGGEKLFF.

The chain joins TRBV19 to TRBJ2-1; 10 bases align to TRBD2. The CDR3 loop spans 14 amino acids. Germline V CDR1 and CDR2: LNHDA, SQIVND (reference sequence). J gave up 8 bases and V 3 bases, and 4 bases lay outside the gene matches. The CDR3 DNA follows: TGTGCCAGTAGTATCCTGAGCGGGAGGGATGAGCAGTTCTTC. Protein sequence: CASSILSGRDEQFF.

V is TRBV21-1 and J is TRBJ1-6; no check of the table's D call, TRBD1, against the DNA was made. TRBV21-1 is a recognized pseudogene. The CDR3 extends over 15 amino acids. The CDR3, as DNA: TGTGCCAGCAGCTCAAGGGACAGGGAGGCTTCACCCCTCCACTTT. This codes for CASSSRDREASPLHF.

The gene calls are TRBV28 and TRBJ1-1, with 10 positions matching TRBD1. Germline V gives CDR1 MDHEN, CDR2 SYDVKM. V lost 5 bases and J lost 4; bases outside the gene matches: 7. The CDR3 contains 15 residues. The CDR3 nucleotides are TGTGCCAGCAGTAGACAGGGGGCTGCGAGCACTGAAGCTTTCTTT. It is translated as CASSRQGAASTEAFF.

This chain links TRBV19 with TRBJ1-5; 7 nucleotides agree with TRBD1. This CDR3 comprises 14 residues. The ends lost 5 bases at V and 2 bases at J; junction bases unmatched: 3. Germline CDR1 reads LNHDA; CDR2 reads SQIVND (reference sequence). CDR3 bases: TGTGCCAGTAGTTCCGGACAGGGCAATCAGCCCCAGCATTTT. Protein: CASSSGQGNQPQHF.

The CDR3 sequence is CASSAGTVYNSPLHF. For the CDR3, the DNA is TGTGCCAGCAGTGCCGGGACAGTCTATAATTCACCCCTCCACTTT. The chain couples TRBV27 to TRBJ1-6, with 7 bases lining up with TRBD1. CDR3 length: 15 amino acids. The germline V gene encodes CDR1 MNHEY and CDR2 SMNVEV (reference sequence). V gave up 5 bases and J gave up 3 bases; unmatched junction bases: 4.

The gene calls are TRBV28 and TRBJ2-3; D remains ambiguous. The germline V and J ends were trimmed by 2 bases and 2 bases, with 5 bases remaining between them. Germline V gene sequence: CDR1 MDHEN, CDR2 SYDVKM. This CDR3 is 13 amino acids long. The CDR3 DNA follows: TGTGCCAGCAGTTTAGTTACCACAGATACGCAGTATTTT. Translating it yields CASSLVTTDTQYF.

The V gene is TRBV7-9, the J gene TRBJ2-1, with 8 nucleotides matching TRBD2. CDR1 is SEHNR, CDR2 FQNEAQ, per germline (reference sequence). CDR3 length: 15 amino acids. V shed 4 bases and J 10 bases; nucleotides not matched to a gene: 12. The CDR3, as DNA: TGTGCCAGCAGCTCGGGACTAGGACCCCCATGGGAGCAGTTCTTC. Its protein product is CASSSGLGPPWEQFF.

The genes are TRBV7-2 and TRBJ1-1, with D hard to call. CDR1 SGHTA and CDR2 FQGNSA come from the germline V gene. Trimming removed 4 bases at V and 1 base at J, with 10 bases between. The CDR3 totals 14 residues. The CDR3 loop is CASSSGPKNTEAFF. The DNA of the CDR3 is TGTGCCAGCAGCTCGGGTCCGAAGAACACTGAAGCTTTCTTT.

The CDR3 nucleotides are TGTGCCAGCAGCCCACAACAGGGGAGGGGAACTGAAGCTTTCTTT. This encodes CASSPQQGRGTEAFF. The chain has TRBV7-6 and TRBJ1-1, with TRBD1 matching 7 bases. Germline trimming cut 5 bases from V and 5 bases from J; bases unmatched to any gene: 11. From germline, CDR1 is SGHVS and CDR2 FNYEAQ. This CDR3 has 15 amino acids.

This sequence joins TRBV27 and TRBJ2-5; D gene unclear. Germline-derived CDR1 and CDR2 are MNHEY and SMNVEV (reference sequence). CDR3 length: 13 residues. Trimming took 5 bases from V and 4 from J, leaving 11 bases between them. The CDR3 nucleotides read TGTGCCAGCAGTCCCGGACGGCGAGAGACCCAGTACTTC. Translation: CASSPGRRETQYF.

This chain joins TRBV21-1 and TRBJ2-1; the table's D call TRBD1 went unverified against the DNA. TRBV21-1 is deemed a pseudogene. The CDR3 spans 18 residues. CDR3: CASTGTRNGDRDYNEQFF. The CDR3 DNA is TGTGCCAGTACAGGAACACGAAACGGGGACAGGGATTACAATGAGCAGTTCTTC.

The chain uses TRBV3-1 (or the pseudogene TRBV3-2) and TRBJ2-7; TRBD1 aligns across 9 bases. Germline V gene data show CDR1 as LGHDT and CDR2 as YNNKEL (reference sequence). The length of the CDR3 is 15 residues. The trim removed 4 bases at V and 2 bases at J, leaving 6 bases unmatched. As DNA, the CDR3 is TGTGCCAGCAGCCGACCGGGACAGGGTCCCTACGAGCAGTACTTC. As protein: CASSRPGQGPYEQYF.

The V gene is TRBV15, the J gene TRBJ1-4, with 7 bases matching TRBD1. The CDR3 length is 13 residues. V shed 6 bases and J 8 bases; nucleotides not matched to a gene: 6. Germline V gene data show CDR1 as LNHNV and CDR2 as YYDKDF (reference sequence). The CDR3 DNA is TGTGCCACCAGAGACAGGGAAGGGGAAAAACTGTTTTTT. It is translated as CATRDREGEKLFF.

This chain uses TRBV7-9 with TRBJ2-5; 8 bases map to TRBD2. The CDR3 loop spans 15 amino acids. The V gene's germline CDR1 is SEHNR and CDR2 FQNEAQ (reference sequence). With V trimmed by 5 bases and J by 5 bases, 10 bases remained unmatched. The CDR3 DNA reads TGTGCCAGCAGCGACCCTAAGCGGGAGTGGGAGACCCAGTACTTC. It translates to CASSDPKREWETQYF.

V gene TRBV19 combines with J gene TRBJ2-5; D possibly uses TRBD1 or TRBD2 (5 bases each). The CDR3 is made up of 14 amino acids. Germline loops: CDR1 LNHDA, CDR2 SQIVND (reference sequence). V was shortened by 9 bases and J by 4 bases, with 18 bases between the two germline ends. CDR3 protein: CASGAGAQRETQYF. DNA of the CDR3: TGTGCCAGCGGGGCCGGGGCCCAGAGAGAGACCCAGTACTTC.